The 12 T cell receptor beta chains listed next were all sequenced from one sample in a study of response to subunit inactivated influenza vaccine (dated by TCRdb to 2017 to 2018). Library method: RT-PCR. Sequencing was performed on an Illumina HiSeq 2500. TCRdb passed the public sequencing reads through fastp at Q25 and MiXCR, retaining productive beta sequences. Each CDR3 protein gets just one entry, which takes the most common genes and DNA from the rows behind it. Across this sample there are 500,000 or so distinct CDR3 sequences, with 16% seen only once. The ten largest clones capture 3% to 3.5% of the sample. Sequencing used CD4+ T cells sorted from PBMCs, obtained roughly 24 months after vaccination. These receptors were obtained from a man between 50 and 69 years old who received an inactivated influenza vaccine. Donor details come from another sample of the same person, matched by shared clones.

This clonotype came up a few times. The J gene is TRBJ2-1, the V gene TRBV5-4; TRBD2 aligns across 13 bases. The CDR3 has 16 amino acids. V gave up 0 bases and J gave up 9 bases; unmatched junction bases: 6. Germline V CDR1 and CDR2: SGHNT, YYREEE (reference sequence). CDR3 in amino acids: CASSLVGTSGIGEQFF. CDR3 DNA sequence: TGTGCCAGCAGCTTGGTCGGGACTAGCGGGATTGGTGAGCAGTTCTTC.

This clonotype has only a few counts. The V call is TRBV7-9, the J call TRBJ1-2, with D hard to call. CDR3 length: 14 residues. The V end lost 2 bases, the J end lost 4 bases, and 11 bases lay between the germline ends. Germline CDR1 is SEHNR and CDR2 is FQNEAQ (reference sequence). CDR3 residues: CASSLSHSIYGYTF. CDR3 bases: TGTGCCAGCAGCTTAAGCCATTCTATCTATGGCTACACCTTC.

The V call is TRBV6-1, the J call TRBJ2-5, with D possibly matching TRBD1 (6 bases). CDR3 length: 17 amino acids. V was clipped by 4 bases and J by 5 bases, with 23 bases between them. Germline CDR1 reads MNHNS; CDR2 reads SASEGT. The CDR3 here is CASSGPFGQIGGETQYF. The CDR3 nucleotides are TGTGCCAGCAGTGGGCCCTTTGGACAGATCGGCGGGGAGACCCAGTACTTC.

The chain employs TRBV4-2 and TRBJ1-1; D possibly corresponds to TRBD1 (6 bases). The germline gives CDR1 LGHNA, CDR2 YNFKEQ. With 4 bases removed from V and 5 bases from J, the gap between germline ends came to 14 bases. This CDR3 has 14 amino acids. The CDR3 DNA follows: TGTGCCAGCAGCCGACCGGGACAACGAACTGAAGCTTTCTTT. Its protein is CASSRPGQRTEAFF.

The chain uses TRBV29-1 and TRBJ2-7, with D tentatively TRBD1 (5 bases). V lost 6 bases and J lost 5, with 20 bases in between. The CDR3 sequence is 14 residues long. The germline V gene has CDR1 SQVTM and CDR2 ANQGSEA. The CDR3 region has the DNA TGCAGCGTACTGCGACAGTCGGTGGACGACGAGCAGTACTTC. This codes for CSVLRQSVDDEQYF.

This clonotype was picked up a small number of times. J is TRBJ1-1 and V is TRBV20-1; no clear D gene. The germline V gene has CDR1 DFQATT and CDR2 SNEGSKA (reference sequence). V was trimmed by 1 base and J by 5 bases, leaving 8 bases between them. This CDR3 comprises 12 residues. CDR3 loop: CSARGFMTEAFF. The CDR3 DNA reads TGCAGTGCTAGAGGTTTTATGACTGAAGCTTTCTTT.

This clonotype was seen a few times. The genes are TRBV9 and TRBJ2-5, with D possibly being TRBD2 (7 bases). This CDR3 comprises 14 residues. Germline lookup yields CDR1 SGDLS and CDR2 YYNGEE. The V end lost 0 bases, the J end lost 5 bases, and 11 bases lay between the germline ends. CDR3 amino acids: CASSVGGGDETQYF. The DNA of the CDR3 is TGTGCCAGCAGCGTAGGAGGGGGGGATGAGACCCAGTACTTC.

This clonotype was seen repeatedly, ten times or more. CDR3 in amino acids: CASSPQSSSDTQYF. CDR3 DNA: TGTGCCAGCAGCCCCCAAAGTAGCTCAGATACGCAGTATTTT. The chain joins TRBV12-3 or TRBV12-4 to TRBJ2-3; no reliable D call. The CDR3 extends over 14 amino acids. With 6 bases removed from V and 4 bases from J, the gap between germline ends came to 14 bases.

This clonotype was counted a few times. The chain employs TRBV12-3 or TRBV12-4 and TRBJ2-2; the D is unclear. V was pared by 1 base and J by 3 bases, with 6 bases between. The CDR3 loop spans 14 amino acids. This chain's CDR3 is CASSLETYTGELFF. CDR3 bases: TGTGCCAGCAGTTTAGAGACTTACACCGGGGAGCTGTTTTTT.

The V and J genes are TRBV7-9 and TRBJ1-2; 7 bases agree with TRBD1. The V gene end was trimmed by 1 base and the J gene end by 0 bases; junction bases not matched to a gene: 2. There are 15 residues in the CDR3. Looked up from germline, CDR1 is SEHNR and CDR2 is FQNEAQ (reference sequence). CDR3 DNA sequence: TGTGCCAGCAGCTTAGAAGGGACAGCTAACTATGGCTACACCTTC. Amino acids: CASSLEGTANYGYTF.

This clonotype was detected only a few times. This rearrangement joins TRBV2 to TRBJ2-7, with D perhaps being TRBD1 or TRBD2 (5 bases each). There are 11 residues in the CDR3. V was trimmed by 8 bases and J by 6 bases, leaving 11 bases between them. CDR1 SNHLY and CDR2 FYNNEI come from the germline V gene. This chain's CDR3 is CASGTGPEQYF. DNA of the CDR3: TGTGCCAGCGGCACGGGGCCCGAGCAGTACTTC.

CDR3 sequence reads: CASSQATPAPSSYEQYF. The CDR3 DNA is TGTGCCAGCAGCCAAGCCACGCCTGCTCCAAGCTCCTACGAGCAGTACTTC. The rearrangement uses TRBV3-1 and TRBJ2-7, with no clear D. Germline values: CDR1 LGHDT, CDR2 YNNKEL (reference sequence). V shed 1 base and J shed 0 bases, with 16 bases lying between them. The CDR3 is made up of 17 amino acids.